These 30 T cell receptor beta chains share one sample of origin, sequenced in a study of T cells in localized non-small cell lung cancer. The data were produced by immunoSEQ multiplex PCR, yet TCRdb's version contains in-frame clones alone and is incomplete. The table records just under 35,000 clones, approximately 90% of them present only once. The sample was peripheral blood mononuclear cells, taken before any cancer treatment. All receptors derive from a female donor aged 60 or older with stage II lung adenocarcinoma.

The chain couples TRBV5-6 to TRBJ1-2, with D unresolved. Trimming took off 2 bases at V and 1 base at J, with 15 bases between the two ends. This CDR3 has 16 amino acids. In germline, CDR1 is SGHDT, CDR2 YYEEEE. DNA for the CDR3: TGTGCCAGCAGCTTTGGACGGAACCCGATTAACTATGGCTACACCTTC. Protein sequence: CASSFGRNPINYGYTF.

The V and J genes are TRBV28 and TRBJ2-7; TRBD2 aligns across 8 bases. The V segment lost 7 bases and the J segment 3 bases; nucleotides outside the gene matches: 8. The CDR3 has 14 residues. Germline CDR1 MDHEN, CDR2 SYDVKM. The CDR3 DNA reads TGTGCCAGCACTCCCGGGACTAGGCACTACGAGCAGTACTTC. Translation: CASTPGTRHYEQYF.

The chain is built from TRBV11-2 and TRBJ1-5; 7 bases are a match to TRBD1. The CDR3 sequence is 14 residues long. Germline CDR1 SGHAT, CDR2 FQNNGV. Germline trimming cut 5 bases from V and 3 bases from J; bases unmatched to any gene: 4. The CDR3 is CASSPTGNNQPQHF. CDR3 DNA: TGTGCCAGCAGCCCGACAGGGAACAATCAGCCCCAGCATTTT.

The genes are TRBV7-2 and TRBJ2-1; 7 nucleotides line up with TRBD1. Germline CDR1 and CDR2: SGHTA and FQGNSA. The J segment lost 5 bases and the V segment lost 6 bases, leaving 7 bases of the junction unmatched. The CDR3 has 14 residues. The CDR3 protein is CASSFDRANNEQFF. The CDR3 DNA follows: TGTGCCAGCAGTTTCGACAGGGCCAACAATGAGCAGTTCTTC.

The rearrangement uses TRBV29-1 and TRBJ2-7; 9 nucleotides agree with TRBD1. Germline V gene sequence: CDR1 SQVTM, CDR2 ANQGSEA. The CDR3 has 12 amino acids. The junction had 9 bases not matched to a gene; V was cut back by 8 bases and J by 7 bases. CDR3 sequence: CSITGTGPEQYF. In nucleotides, the CDR3 is TGCAGCATCACCGGGACAGGGCCTGAGCAGTACTTC.

In nucleotides, the CDR3 is TGTGCCAGCAGACCCCGGGGCAATGAGCAGTTCTTC. Translating gives CASRPRGNEQFF. The chain links TRBV27 to TRBJ2-1; the D gene is possibly TRBD2 (5 bases). The germline gives CDR1 MNHEY, CDR2 SMNVEV (reference sequence). V dropped 6 bases and J dropped 6 bases, with 9 bases sitting between them. The CDR3 extends over 12 amino acids.

V and J are TRBV7-2 and TRBJ1-1; the D gene is possibly TRBD1 (5 bases). Germline CDR1 reads SGHTA; CDR2 reads FQGNSA. Trimming cost V 4 bases and J 1 base, with 16 bases left between them. This CDR3 is built from 16 residues. The CDR3 sequence: CASSYSLGDGNTEAFF. The CDR3 DNA sequence: TGTGCCAGCAGCTATAGCCTTGGGGACGGGAACACTGAAGCTTTCTTT.

This clone came up a few times. The rearrangement uses TRBV30 and TRBJ1-3, with D tentatively TRBD1 (5 bases). The CDR3 spans 14 residues. Trimming pared 5 bases from V and 0 bases from J, leaving 11 bases between. Germline V lookup: CDR1 GTSNPN, CDR2 SVGIG (reference sequence). CDR3 sequence reads: CAWGTTFSGNTIYF. CDR3 coding DNA: TGTGCCTGGGGGACGACCTTCTCTGGAAACACCATATATTTT.

V and J are TRBV4-1 and TRBJ1-2; 7 nucleotides match TRBD1. The CDR3 is 15 amino acids. Germline CDR1 reads MGHRA; CDR2 reads YSYEKL. Germline trimming cut 4 bases from V and 4 bases from J; bases unmatched to any gene: 9. CDR3 in DNA: TGCGCCAGCAGCCCTTCAGAGACAGGGTTCTATGGCTACACCTTC. Translation gives CASSPSETGFYGYTF.

This clone occurred once. The rearrangement uses TRBV25-1 and TRBJ2-7; no clear D. Germline-derived CDR1 and CDR2 are MGHDK and SYGVNS. This CDR3 is 14 amino acids long. The V gene lost 1 base and the J gene lost 2 bases, with 9 bases spanning the gap. For the CDR3, the DNA is TGTGCCAGCAGTGAATCGGGCTTGCCCTACGAGCAGTACTTC. Translated: CASSESGLPYEQYF.

The chain couples TRBV19 to TRBJ2-1, with 12 bases matching TRBD2. Germline CDR1 LNHDA, CDR2 SQIVND (reference sequence). The V and J ends lost 4 bases and 4 bases, in that order; junction bases with no gene match: 2. The CDR3 covers 15 residues. The CDR3 spells CASSTLAGGYNEQFF. The CDR3 DNA follows: TGTGCCAGTAGTACCCTAGCGGGAGGGTACAATGAGCAGTTCTTC.

This clone is a singleton in its sample. V usage is TRBV5-4 and J usage is TRBJ2-2; TRBD2 matches 9 bases. After removal of 4 bases from V and 6 bases from J, the junction contained 7 bases not matched to a gene. The length of the CDR3 is 15 residues. Germline CDR1 and CDR2: SGHNT and YYREEE (reference sequence). For the CDR3, the DNA is TGTGCCAGCAGCCTCGGGACTAGCTTCGCCGGGGAGCTGTTTTTT. Residues: CASSLGTSFAGELFF. The full variable domain, in which reference TRBV5-4 and TRBJ2-2 provide the parts outside the CDR3, is ETGVTQSPTHLIKTRGQQVTLRCSSQSGHNTVSWYQQALGQGPQFIFQYYREEENGRGNFPPRFSGLQFPNYSSELNVNALELDDSALYLCASSLGTSFAGELFFGEGSRLTVL.

V is TRBV27 and J is TRBJ1-5, with D unresolved. The V gene's germline CDR1 is MNHEY and CDR2 SMNVEV (reference sequence). Between the trimmed V and J ends, which lost 3 bases and 4 bases, there was a span of 4 bases. This CDR3 is built from 12 residues. This CDR3 is CASSFINQPQHF. The CDR3 DNA sequence: TGTGCCAGCAGTTTCATAAATCAGCCCCAGCATTTT.

The chain has TRBV11-3 and TRBJ2-1; 7 bases line up with TRBD1. This CDR3 is built from 16 residues. V lost 1 base, J lost 0 bases, and 3 bases stayed unmatched. The V gene's germline CDR1 is SGHNT and CDR2 YENEEA. The CDR3 DNA reads as TGTGCCAGCAGCTTAGGCAGGGGGACCTCCTACAATGAGCAGTTCTTC. Protein: CASSLGRGTSYNEQFF. The full variable domain, with the rest looked up from reference TRBV11-3 and TRBJ2-1, is EAGVVQSPRYKIIEKKQPVAFWCNPISGHNTLYWYLQNLGQGPELLIRYENEEAVDDSQLPKDRFSAERLKGVDSTLKIQPAELGDSAVYLCASSLGRGTSYNEQFFGPGTRLTVL.

CDR3 region: CASSRDSYNEQFF. DNA of the CDR3: TGTGCCAGCAGCCGGGACAGCTACAATGAGCAGTTCTTC. The V call is TRBV7-7, the J call TRBJ2-1, with 7 bases identical to TRBD1. Germline CDR1 SSHAT, CDR2 FNYEAQ (reference sequence). The CDR3 consists of 13 residues. The ends lost 5 bases at V and 3 bases at J; junction bases unmatched: 1.

The chain employs TRBV5-1 and TRBJ1-1, with D unclear. Looked up from germline, CDR1 is SGHRS and CDR2 is YFSETQ. Between the trimmed V and J ends, which lost 0 bases and 0 bases, there was a span of 6 bases. The CDR3 contains 14 residues. The DNA for the CDR3 is TGCGCCAGCAGCTTGGCCGAGGTGAACACTGAAGCTTTCTTT. Amino acids: CASSLAEVNTEAFF.

The chain couples TRBV21-1 to TRBJ2-5. TRBV21-1 is assigned pseudogene status. This CDR3 is 14 amino acids long. The CDR3 spells CASSKVKDQETQYF. The CDR3 coding sequence is TGTGCCAGCAGCAAAGTGAAGGATCAAGAGACCCAGTACTTC.

The V gene is TRBV2, the J gene TRBJ2-1; a possible D gene is TRBD2 (7 bases). Between the trimmed V and J ends, which lost 6 bases and 6 bases, there was a span of 12 bases. This CDR3 has 13 residues. Germline-derived CDR1 and CDR2 are SNHLY and FYNNEI. CDR3 protein: CASRERGGNEQFF. The DNA of the CDR3 is TGTGCCAGCAGAGAAAGGGGGGGCAATGAGCAGTTCTTC.

The V gene is TRBV18, the J gene TRBJ1-3; 7 nucleotides align to TRBD1. The trim removed 3 bases at V and 0 bases at J, leaving 17 bases unmatched. Germline V gene sequence: CDR1 KGHSH, CDR2 LQKENI. The CDR3 has 20 residues. DNA of the CDR3: TGTGCCAGCTCACCGCCTCAATCCCTGTTACAGGGGAGCTCTGGAAACACCATATATTTT. This translates into CASSPPQSLLQGSSGNTIYF.

This chain connects TRBV28 to TRBJ1-5; D gene ambiguous. This CDR3 is 15 amino acids long. Trimming left V 7 bases short and J 3 bases short, with 16 bases between. Germline lookup yields CDR1 MDHEN and CDR2 SYDVKM. The CDR3 coding sequence is TGTGCCAGCATCCTAAAGGTAGTTACCAATCAGCCCCAGCATTTT. This translates into CASILKVVTNQPQHF.

The V call is TRBV28, the J call TRBJ1-5; tentatively, D is TRBD1 (5 bases). CDR3 length equals 14 residues. Trimming shortened V by 10 bases and J by 7 bases, and 20 bases separated the two germline ends. Germline V CDR1 and CDR2: MDHEN, SYDVKM. In DNA, the CDR3 is TGTGCCACCGTCAGGGAGATCCTTAGCCAGCCCCAGCATTTT. This sequence encodes CATVREILSQPQHF. Based on the CDR3 plus reference TRBV28 and TRBJ1-5, the full variable domain is DVKVTQSSRYLVKRTGEKVFLECVQDMDHENMFWYRQDPGLGLRLIYFSYDVKMKEKGDIPEGYSVSREKKERFSLILESASTNQTSMYLCATVREILSQPQHFGDGTRLSIL.

This rearrangement joins TRBV30 to TRBJ1-2, with D perhaps TRBD1 (5 bases). The V end lost 3 bases, the J end lost 4 bases, and 15 bases lay between the germline ends. The CDR3 covers 14 residues. From germline, CDR1 is GTSNPN and CDR2 SVGIG (reference sequence). The CDR3 region is CAWSVPGLRYGYTF. For the CDR3, the DNA is TGTGCCTGGAGCGTGCCGGGGCTGCGCTATGGCTACACCTTC.

This chain connects TRBV5-1 to TRBJ1-5; D is uncertain. In germline, CDR1 is SGHRS, CDR2 YFSETQ. The CDR3 is made up of 14 amino acids. Trimming cost V 0 bases and J 8 bases, with 12 bases left between them. In DNA, the CDR3 is TGCGCCAGCAGCTTGGCCCCCGGATCTGAGCCCCAGCATTTT. Protein product: CASSLAPGSEPQHF.

The rearrangement joins TRBV15 to TRBJ2-3; weak D call: TRBD2 (5 bases). V was pared by 0 bases and J by 2 bases, with 9 bases between. The germline CDR1 and CDR2 sequences are LNHNV and YYDKDF (reference sequence). CDR3 length: 15 amino acids. The CDR3 DNA reads TGTGCCACCAGCAGAGATGTGGGAGTCACAGATACGCAGTATTTT. This encodes CATSRDVGVTDTQYF.

The chain combines TRBV10-2 with TRBJ2-1; 7 bases agree with TRBD1. Germline V gene data show CDR1 as WSHSY and CDR2 as SAAADI. There are 13 residues in the CDR3. Unmatched junction bases numbered 3, after V lost 5 bases and J lost 5 bases. Here the CDR3 reads CASSPGQNNEQFF. The DNA for the CDR3 is TGCGCCAGCAGTCCGGGACAGAACAATGAGCAGTTCTTC.

This chain joins TRBV7-3 and TRBJ1-1, with unresolved D. V lost 3 bases, J lost 1 base, and 6 bases lay in between. From germline, CDR1 is SGHTA and CDR2 FQGTGA. The CDR3 covers 13 residues. CDR3 amino acids: CASSFGGNTEAFF. Here the CDR3 DNA reads TGTGCCAGCAGCTTTGGAGGGAACACTGAAGCTTTCTTT.

The chain couples TRBV5-5 to TRBJ2-7; D might be TRBD1 or TRBD2, each matching 5 bases. This CDR3 comprises 15 residues. V gave up 5 bases and J gave up 0 bases, with 15 bases separating them. Per the germline V gene, CDR1 is SGHKS and CDR2 is YYEKEE (reference sequence). The CDR3 coding sequence is TGTGCCAGCAGTGGGGACCTGTTAAGCTCCTACGAGCAGTACTTC. Amino acids: CASSGDLLSSYEQYF.

This sequence joins TRBV30 and TRBJ2-7, with 8 bases that match TRBD1. Losses at the gene ends were 4 bases for V and 7 bases for J; bases not matched to a gene: 9. There are 13 residues in the CDR3. Germline lookup yields CDR1 GTSNPN and CDR2 SVGIG (reference sequence). CDR3 coding DNA: TGTGCCTGGATGCCGACAGGGGAGAAAGAGCAGTACTTC. It is translated as CAWMPTGEKEQYF.

The genes are TRBV7-2 and TRBJ2-7, with TRBD1 matching over 9 bases. In germline, CDR1 is SGHTA, CDR2 FQGNSA. This CDR3 is built from 15 residues. With 5 bases clipped from V and 5 bases from J, the junction kept 10 bases outside the gene matches. CDR3 protein: CASSLTGTGSNEQYF. As DNA, the CDR3 is TGTGCCAGCAGCCTCACCGGGACAGGGTCTAACGAGCAGTACTTC.

The chain is built from TRBV10-3 and TRBJ2-6; D ambiguous. The CDR3 is made up of 15 amino acids. Germline V gives CDR1 ENHRY, CDR2 SYGVKD. The V end lost 4 bases, the J end lost 1 base, and 8 bases lay between the germline ends. The CDR3 loop is CAISGKGSGANVLTF. Written as DNA, the CDR3 is TGTGCCATCAGTGGAAAAGGGTCTGGGGCCAACGTCCTGACTTTC.